The 4 T cell receptor beta chains below come from one sample, sequenced in a study of T cell responses to AZD1222 COVID-19 vaccine. This table comes from immunoSEQ multiplex PCR, and its TCRdb copy is limited to in-frame clones, with some not included. This sample carries around 58,000 clones, about 89% of them seen once, and the ten largest clones take approximately 15%. The source was peripheral blood, collected 28 days after the second AZD1222 dose. The receptors derive from an adult who received the AZD1222 COVID-19 vaccine.

The CDR3 protein is CASSHGLVGTGELFF. CDR3 bases: TGCGCCAGCAGCCATGGACTAGTAGGGACCGGGGAGCTGTTTTTT. This chain connects TRBV5-1 to TRBJ2-2; 7 bases align to TRBD2. Unmatched junction bases numbered 8, after V lost 4 bases and J lost 5 bases. In germline, CDR1 is SGHRS, CDR2 YFSETQ. CDR3 length: 15 residues.

V usage is TRBV7-2 and J usage is TRBJ2-1, with 10 nucleotides matching TRBD1. The V gene end was trimmed by 5 bases and the J gene end by 15 bases; junction bases not matched to a gene: 10. CDR1 is SGHTA and CDR2 is FQGNSA in the germline V gene. The CDR3 consists of 13 residues. The CDR3 reads CASSIRQGASRFF. The DNA of the CDR3 is TGTGCCAGCAGCATAAGACAGGGGGCTTCCCGGTTCTTC.

The J gene is TRBJ2-3, the V gene TRBV30, with no clear D. Trimming took off 0 bases at V and 3 bases at J, with 13 bases between the two ends. This CDR3 is 15 amino acids long. Per the germline V gene, CDR1 is GTSNPN and CDR2 is SVGIG (reference sequence). CDR3 region: CAWSVYGLGTDTQYF. In DNA form, the CDR3 reads TGTGCCTGGAGTGTTTATGGGCTGGGGACAGATACGCAGTATTTT. The full variable domain, rest sourced from reference TRBV30 and TRBJ2-3, is SQTIHQWPATLVQPVGSPLSLECTVEGTSNPNLYWYRQAAGRGLQLLFYSVGIGQISSEVPQNLSASRPQDRQFILSSKKLLLSDSGFYLCAWSVYGLGTDTQYFGPGTRLTVL.

V gene TRBV7-6 combines with J gene TRBJ1-4, with 9 nucleotides matching TRBD1. Germline loops: CDR1 SGHVS, CDR2 FNYEAQ. J lost 5 bases, V lost 5 bases, and 9 bases had no gene match. The CDR3 covers 16 residues. CDR3 region: CASSPNRQGGNEKLFF. CDR3 sequence (DNA): TGTGCCAGCAGCCCGAACAGACAGGGGGGAAATGAAAAACTGTTTTTT.